The clone carrying this TCR beta chain appeared many times. The record originates from a study of Graves' ophthalmopathy and Graves' hyperthyroidism. Investigators amplified TCR beta CDR3 regions from RNA transcripts. Investigators did first-round RT-PCR with HTBI primers, then second-round multiplex PCR. One entry per CDR3 protein, called by TCRdb with MiXCR from the multiplex PCR reads. This table has fewer than 600,000 distinct CDR3 sequences, about 15% appearing once. V was pared by 3 bases and J by 5 bases, with 7 bases between. The germline V gene encodes CDR1 SQVTM and CDR2 ANQGSEA. The CDR3 length is 12 residues.

The chain is built from TRBV29-1 and TRBJ2-2, with a tentative D call TRBD2 (6 bases). The origin of this receptor is a woman aged 25 to 45 with Graves' ophthalmopathy. Specimen: blood. In DNA form, the CDR3 reads TGCAGCGTTGATGGGGGGACCGGGGAGCTGTTTTTT. It translates to CSVDGGTGELFF.